This entry lists 15 T cell receptor beta chains sequenced from one sample in a study of blood T cell repertoires in COVID-19. Assay: immunoSEQ multiplex PCR; the TCRdb copy retains only in-frame clones and omits some. The data hold roughly 200,000 clones, with about 83% observed a single time. The specimen sequenced was PBMCs or T cells enriched from blood (not recorded which). The receptors were sampled from a middle-aged man with acute COVID-19.

V gene TRBV19 combines with J gene TRBJ2-1; TRBD2 matches 7 bases. CDR1 is LNHDA and CDR2 is SQIVND in the germline V gene (reference sequence). The CDR3 is made up of 17 amino acids. The J segment lost 1 base and the V segment lost 5 bases, leaving 11 bases of the junction unmatched. CDR3 sequence (DNA): TGTGCCAGTAGTCCCCGGGGACTATGGTTTTCCTACAATGAGCAGTTCTTC. This codes for CASSPRGLWFSYNEQFF.

J is TRBJ2-3 and V is TRBV24-1; weak D call: TRBD2 (6 bases). The CDR3 sequence is 16 residues long. V dropped 2 bases and J dropped 1 base, with 12 bases sitting between them. Looked up from germline, CDR1 is KGHDR and CDR2 is SFDVKD. CDR3: CATSDSGSMGTDTQYF. In DNA form, the CDR3 reads TGTGCCACCAGTGATTCCGGGAGTATGGGCACAGATACGCAGTATTTT.

This rearrangement joins TRBV7-6 to TRBJ2-7, with D perhaps matching TRBD2 (5 bases). CDR3 size: 14 residues. The V end lost 4 bases, the J end lost 0 bases, and 10 bases lay between the germline ends. The germline V gene has CDR1 SGHVS and CDR2 FNYEAQ. This CDR3 reads CASSSSGSSYEQYF. The CDR3 DNA follows: TGTGCCAGCAGCTCGAGCGGTTCCTCCTACGAGCAGTACTTC.

The chain is built from TRBV6-2 or TRBV6-3 and TRBJ1-2; 7 bases are a match to TRBD1. Germline CDR1 MNHEY, CDR2 SVGEGT. V trimming: 2 bases; J trimming: 2 bases; junction bases outside the gene matches: 5. The CDR3 contains 15 residues. CDR3 DNA: TGTGCCAGCAGTTACGAGCCGGACAGGAACTATGGCTACACCTTC. Protein sequence: CASSYEPDRNYGYTF.

The CDR3 sequence: CASSLDLTSGRTYNEQFF. The CDR3 bases are TGCGCCAGCAGCTTGGATTTGACTAGCGGGAGGACCTACAATGAGCAGTTCTTC. The gene calls are TRBV5-1 and TRBJ2-1; 13 nucleotides align to TRBD2. CDR1 is SGHRS, CDR2 YFSETQ, per germline. V lost 0 bases and J lost 2; bases outside the gene matches: 5. The CDR3 consists of 18 residues.

The genes are TRBV5-1 and TRBJ1-2, with 8 bases fitting TRBD1. The germline gives CDR1 SGHRS, CDR2 YFSETQ. J gave up 5 bases and V 4 bases, and 4 bases lay outside the gene matches. The CDR3 loop spans 13 amino acids. CDR3 amino acids: CASSPGGSYGYTF. DNA of the CDR3: TGCGCCAGCAGCCCAGGGGGCTCGTATGGCTACACCTTC.

The chain carries TRBV6-6 and TRBJ1-2; D gene unclear. Deletions cut 4 bases from V and 9 bases from J, with 9 bases between. The CDR3 covers 11 residues. Germline-derived CDR1 and CDR2 are MNHNY and SVGAGI (reference sequence). This chain's CDR3 is CASSFGFSYTF. In nucleotides, the CDR3 is TGTGCCAGCAGTTTCGGGTTTAGCTACACCTTC.

The rearrangement uses TRBV27 and TRBJ2-5, with TRBD1 matching 9 bases. The CDR3 runs to 14 residues. Germline V lookup: CDR1 MNHEY, CDR2 SMNVEV (reference sequence). V shed 6 bases and J 5 bases; nucleotides not matched to a gene: 7. The CDR3 DNA reads as TGTGCCAGCAGGAAACAGGGGGCCGGCGAGACCCAGTACTTC. It is translated as CASRKQGAGETQYF.

This chain uses TRBV6-1 with TRBJ1-4; 7 bases align to TRBD1. Germline V CDR1 and CDR2: MNHNS, SASEGT. V dropped 2 bases and J dropped 5; count of bases not matched to a gene: 11. The CDR3 loop spans 17 amino acids. The CDR3 DNA is TGTGCCAGCAGTGAACCCGGGCGGGCAGGGGGGAATGAAAAACTGTTTTTT. Its translation is CASSEPGRAGGNEKLFF.

This sequence joins TRBV5-4 and TRBJ1-2; D might be TRBD1 (6 bases). The V gene's germline CDR1 is SGHNT and CDR2 YYREEE (reference sequence). The CDR3 totals 15 residues. The V and J ends lost 1 base and 4 bases respectively, with 14 bases between them. Here the CDR3 reads CASSLPTGSVYGYTF. DNA for the CDR3: TGTGCCAGCAGCTTGCCAACAGGGTCTGTCTATGGCTACACCTTC. Based on the CDR3 plus reference TRBV5-4 and TRBJ1-2, the full variable domain is ETGVTQSPTHLIKTRGQQVTLRCSSQSGHNTVSWYQQALGQGPQFIFQYYREEENGRGNFPPRFSGLQFPNYSSELNVNALELDDSALYLCASSLPTGSVYGYTFGSGTRLTVV.

This chain links TRBV24-1 with TRBJ1-3; tentatively, D is TRBD1 (5 bases). The CDR3 spans 13 residues. Between the trimmed V and J ends, which lost 9 bases and 0 bases, there was a span of 8 bases. In germline, CDR1 is KGHDR, CDR2 SFDVKD. In DNA form, the CDR3 reads TGTGCCACCCAGGGCCACTCTGGAAACACCATATATTTT. Amino acid sequence: CATQGHSGNTIYF.

The rearrangement uses TRBV6-4 and TRBJ2-3; TRBD1 agrees at 9 bases. The CDR3 extends over 13 amino acids. Looked up from germline, CDR1 is MRHNA and CDR2 is SNTAGT. After removal of 9 bases from V and 3 bases from J, the junction contained 4 bases not matched to a gene. CDR3 DNA: TGTGCCAGAACGGACAGGGGAACAGATACGCAGTATTTT. Its protein is CARTDRGTDTQYF.

To note about this clone: The junction and the germline gene differ at one end; a read error may be behind it. The chain combines TRBV7-7 with TRBJ2-2, with 8 bases identical to TRBD1. This CDR3 comprises 16 residues. Germline V lookup: CDR1 SSHAT, CDR2 FNYEAQ (reference sequence). The CDR3 coding sequence is TGTGCTAGCAGCTTGGCCGGGACAGGACTCACCGGGGAGCTGTTTTTT. This translates into CASSLAGTGLTGELFF.

J is TRBJ2-5 and V is TRBV2; a weak D match, TRBD2 (5 bases). Between the trimmed V and J ends, which lost 2 bases and 5 bases, there was a span of 6 bases. The CDR3 covers 12 residues. Looked up from germline, CDR1 is SNHLY and CDR2 is FYNNEI. The CDR3 loop reads CASSEPGETQYF. For the CDR3, the DNA is TGTGCCAGCAGTGAACCGGGGGAGACCCAGTACTTC.

This rearrangement joins TRBV15 to TRBJ1-2, with 10 bases fitting TRBD1. The V gene end was trimmed by 0 bases and the J gene end by 6 bases; junction bases not matched to a gene: 7. Per the germline V gene, CDR1 is LNHNV and CDR2 is YYDKDF (reference sequence). The CDR3 consists of 16 residues. The CDR3 loop is CATSRDKGQGLHGYTF. The CDR3, as DNA: TGTGCCACCAGCAGAGATAAGGGACAGGGGCTACATGGCTACACCTTC.